The 26 T cell receptor beta chains in this list originate from one sample, sequenced in a study of blood T cell repertoires in COVID-19. Assay: immunoSEQ multiplex PCR; the TCRdb copy retains only in-frame clones and omits some. The sample lists approximately 380,000 clones; around 90% were seen once. Material: PBMCs or T cells enriched from blood (not recorded which). Receptors originate from a woman aged 18-29 years who had recovered from COVID-19.

This sequence joins TRBV5-4 and TRBJ2-1; perhaps TRBD2 as D (7 bases). This CDR3 comprises 13 residues. The germline V and J ends were trimmed by 5 bases and 5 bases, with 11 bases remaining between them. CDR1 SGHNT and CDR2 YYREEE come from the germline V gene (reference sequence). CDR3 region: CASRGGPNNEQFF. The CDR3 coding sequence is TGTGCCAGCAGGGGGGGGCCTAACAATGAGCAGTTCTTC.

This clone was found once. The V gene is TRBV5-1, the J gene TRBJ2-3; D unresolved. There are 14 residues in the CDR3. Germline V lookup: CDR1 SGHRS, CDR2 YFSETQ. V gave up 5 bases and J gave up 2 bases, with 12 bases separating them. CDR3 nucleotides: TGCGCCAGCAGTACGAGGATATCCACAGATACGCAGTATTTT. It yields the protein CASSTRISTDTQYF.

The chain couples TRBV7-2 to TRBJ2-7; TRBD1 matches at 7 bases. CDR1 is SGHTA, CDR2 FQGNSA, per germline. CDR3 length: 16 residues. After removal of 4 bases from V and 1 base from J, the junction contained 10 bases not matched to a gene. CDR3 loop: CASSSKTGFGSYEQYF. The CDR3 coding sequence is TGTGCCAGCAGCTCCAAGACAGGGTTCGGATCCTACGAGCAGTACTTC.

V usage is TRBV3-1 (or the pseudogene TRBV3-2) and J usage is TRBJ2-1; possible D gene TRBD2, 6 bases. The CDR3 is 16 residues long. Germline V gives CDR1 LGHDT, CDR2 YNNKEL (reference sequence). V dropped 0 bases and J dropped 0 bases, with 9 bases sitting between them. The CDR3 spells CASSQEAAGSYNEQFF. The CDR3 DNA is TGTGCCAGCAGCCAAGAGGCAGCGGGCTCCTACAATGAGCAGTTCTTC.

V is TRBV12-3 or TRBV12-4 and J is TRBJ1-1; perhaps TRBD1 as D (5 bases). The CDR3 sequence is 13 residues long. Trimming stripped 5 bases from V and 3 bases from J, with 10 bases between. CDR3 bases: TGTGCCAGCAGTAGACTAGGGGACACTGAAGCTTTCTTT. Its translation: CASSRLGDTEAFF.

The rearrangement uses TRBV5-1 and TRBJ2-7, with D perhaps TRBD1 (5 bases). With 4 bases removed from V and 1 base from J, the gap between germline ends came to 15 bases. CDR3 length: 15 amino acids. Germline V gene lookup returns CDR1 SGHRS and CDR2 YFSETQ. Written as DNA, the CDR3 is TGCGCCAGCAGCACTGACAGTGAGGTTTCCTACGAGCAGTACTTC. Translation: CASSTDSEVSYEQYF.

The chain recombines TRBV13 with TRBJ1-4; D unresolved. CDR1 PRHDT and CDR2 FYEKMQ come from the germline V gene (reference sequence). The germline V and J ends were trimmed by 1 base and 4 bases, with 13 bases remaining between them. CDR3 size: 16 residues. The CDR3 DNA sequence: TGTGCCAGCAGCTTAGCGGGGTTTGGAAGTAATGAAAAACTGTTTTTT. It specifies CASSLAGFGSNEKLFF.

The V gene is TRBV7-8, the J gene TRBJ1-1; D is perhaps TRBD1 (5 bases). Trimming took 1 base from V and 2 from J, leaving 5 bases between them. Per the germline V gene, CDR1 is SGHVS and CDR2 is FQNEAQ. CDR3 length: 13 amino acids. The CDR3 spells CASSLGTNTEAFF. In DNA form, the CDR3 reads TGTGCCAGCAGCTTAGGGACAAACACTGAAGCTTTCTTT.

V gene TRBV7-2 combines with J gene TRBJ2-2, with 15 bases matching TRBD2. Germline values: CDR1 SGHTA, CDR2 FQGNSA. V shed 5 bases and J 5 bases; nucleotides not matched to a gene: 9. CDR3 size: 18 residues. For the CDR3, the DNA is TGTGCCAGCAGCCCCTACCGGACTAGCGGGGGGGGGACCGGGGAGCTGTTTTTT. It translates to CASSPYRTSGGGTGELFF.

The V and J genes are TRBV10-3 and TRBJ2-5, with 7 bases aligning to TRBD1. This CDR3 is 15 amino acids long. With V trimmed by 2 bases and J by 2 bases, 5 bases remained unmatched. Germline CDR1 is ENHRY and CDR2 is SYGVKD. The DNA for the CDR3 is TGTGCCATCAGTGAGGCACAGGGGATTCAAGAGACCCAGTACTTC. Translated: CAISEAQGIQETQYF.

CDR3 loop: CASSSPGQGRGGYTF. The CDR3 DNA reads as TGTGCCAGCAGCTCACCGGGACAGGGGCGAGGGGGCTACACCTTC. V usage is TRBV7-2 and J usage is TRBJ1-2, with 10 bases lining up with TRBD1. The germline CDR1 and CDR2 sequences are SGHTA and FQGNSA. J gave up 8 bases and V 4 bases, and 10 bases lay outside the gene matches. CDR3 length equals 15 residues.

The chain employs TRBV4-2 and TRBJ2-7, with 7 bases identical to TRBD1. Losses at the gene ends were 1 base for V and 1 base for J; bases not matched to a gene: 4. This CDR3 comprises 15 residues. CDR1 LGHNA and CDR2 YNFKEQ come from the germline V gene. This CDR3 is CASSQGETGSYEQYF. The CDR3 nucleotides are TGTGCCAGCAGCCAAGGAGAGACAGGGTCCTACGAGCAGTACTTC.

V gene TRBV5-4 combines with J gene TRBJ1-2; D possibly corresponds to TRBD1 (5 bases). Germline CDR1 SGHNT, CDR2 YYREEE (reference sequence). Trimming removed 3 bases from V and 6 bases from J, with 18 bases in between. The length of the CDR3 is 15 residues. CDR3 region: CASSSNRIRGDGYTF. The CDR3 coding sequence is TGTGCCAGCAGCTCGAACAGGATCCGGGGGGATGGCTACACCTTC.

The chain links TRBV3-1 (or the pseudogene TRBV3-2) to TRBJ1-2; D perhaps matches TRBD1 (5 bases). The V end was cut by 6 bases, the J end by 6 bases, with 17 bases between. The CDR3 runs to 14 residues. Per the germline V gene, CDR1 is LGHDT and CDR2 is YNNKEL (reference sequence). The CDR3 protein is CASSSPGLKNGYTF. CDR3 bases: TGTGCCAGCAGTTCTCCGGGACTCAAGAATGGCTACACCTTC.

The chain is built from TRBV6-5 and TRBJ1-5; TRBD1 agrees at 8 bases. With 6 bases clipped from V and 1 base from J, the junction kept 5 bases outside the gene matches. Germline CDR1 is MNHEY and CDR2 is SVGAGI. This CDR3 comprises 15 residues. The CDR3: CASSRTGRSNQPQHF. The CDR3 DNA reads as TGTGCCAGCAGCAGGACAGGGCGGAGCAATCAGCCCCAGCATTTT.

The chain employs TRBV30 and TRBJ2-2, with TRBD1 matching 7 bases. CDR1 GTSNPN and CDR2 SVGIG come from the germline V gene (reference sequence). Trimming cost V 4 bases and J 3 bases; bases outside gene matches: 5. The CDR3 covers 14 residues. CDR3 sequence reads: CAWNRGPYTGELFF. In nucleotides, the CDR3 is TGTGCCTGGAACAGGGGACCCTACACCGGGGAGCTGTTTTTT.

The V and J genes are TRBV2 and TRBJ1-5; D gene uncertain. The CDR3 sequence is 14 residues long. CDR1 SNHLY and CDR2 FYNNEI come from the germline V gene. The germline V and J ends were trimmed by 4 bases and 3 bases, with 10 bases remaining between them. The CDR3 DNA reads as TGTGCCAGCAGTGTGGGCCAGTTCAATCAGCCCCAGCATTTT. Translating it yields CASSVGQFNQPQHF.

V usage is TRBV7-9 and J usage is TRBJ2-7; 10 nucleotides agree with TRBD1. This CDR3 contains 17 residues. Germline V CDR1 and CDR2: SEHNR, FQNEAQ (reference sequence). The trim removed 0 bases at V and 2 bases at J, leaving 7 bases unmatched. The CDR3 DNA reads TGTGCCAGCAGCTTAGCGACAGGGACAGGGGTACCCTACGAGCAGTACTTC. The encoded protein is CASSLATGTGVPYEQYF.

The chain carries TRBV5-1 and TRBJ2-5; 8 bases line up with TRBD2. Germline trimming cut 5 bases from V and 4 bases from J; bases unmatched to any gene: 4. The CDR3 is 13 residues long. Germline-derived CDR1 and CDR2 are SGHRS and YFSETQ. The CDR3: CASSRLAGETQYF. The CDR3 DNA follows: TGCGCCAGCAGTAGGCTAGCGGGAGAGACCCAGTACTTC.

V usage is TRBV30 and J usage is TRBJ2-5; 7 bases align to TRBD1. Germline-derived CDR1 and CDR2 are GTSNPN and SVGIG (reference sequence). The CDR3 covers 12 residues. The V segment lost 4 bases and the J segment 5 bases; nucleotides outside the gene matches: 4. CDR3 sequence (DNA): TGTGCCTGGAAGGGGGCCGGGGAGACCCAGTACTTC. Protein product: CAWKGAGETQYF.

This chain links TRBV27 with TRBJ2-3; 7 positions agree with TRBD1. The CDR3 length is 14 residues. Germline trimming cut 6 bases from V and 2 bases from J; bases unmatched to any gene: 5. Germline V gene sequence: CDR1 MNHEY, CDR2 SMNVEV (reference sequence). The CDR3 protein is CASSLGQATDTQYF. The DNA for the CDR3 is TGTGCCAGCAGCCTCGGACAGGCCACAGATACGCAGTATTTT.

In DNA form, the CDR3 reads TGTGCCAGCAGCGTGGGACTAGCGGGGGGATTGGATGAGCAGTTCTTC. This gives the protein CASSVGLAGGLDEQFF. The chain has TRBV5-5 and TRBJ2-1; TRBD2 aligns across 15 bases. With 4 bases clipped from V and 8 bases from J, the junction kept 7 bases outside the gene matches. Germline-derived CDR1 and CDR2 are SGHKS and YYEKEE (reference sequence). This CDR3 spans 16 amino acids.

This clone was seen a single time. The gene calls are TRBV6-5 and TRBJ2-7; D remains unclear. Germline assignment: CDR1 MNHEY and CDR2 SVGAGI. CDR3 length equals 14 residues. The V end was cut by 0 bases, the J end by 3 bases, with 9 bases between. CDR3 sequence reads: CASSYSSEYYEQYF. CDR3 nucleotides: TGTGCCAGCAGTTACTCGAGCGAGTACTACGAGCAGTACTTC.

As regards this clone: One end of the junction is discordant with germline, which a read error may explain. The chain joins TRBV6-1 to TRBJ1-2, with a possible D match to TRBD1 (5 bases). CDR1 MNHNS and CDR2 SASEGT come from the germline V gene. The CDR3 covers 14 residues. The CDR3 region is CASSEAGGNFGYTF. The CDR3 nucleotides read TGTGCCAGCAGTGAAGCTGGGGGGAACTTTGGCTACACCTTC.

This chain links TRBV19 with TRBJ1-1, with D hard to call. The CDR3 sequence is 13 residues long. CDR1 is LNHDA and CDR2 is SQIVND in the germline V gene (reference sequence). V gave up 1 base and J gave up 4 bases, with 7 bases separating them. CDR3 sequence: CASSIALFTEAFF. The CDR3 DNA follows: TGTGCCAGTAGTATAGCCCTTTTCACTGAAGCTTTCTTT. Together with reference TRBV19 and TRBJ1-1, the CDR3 gives the full variable domain: DGGITQSPKYLFRKEGQNVTLSCEQNLNHDAMYWYRQDPGQGLRLIYYSQIVNDFQKGDIAEGYSVSREKKESFPLTVTSAQKNPTAFYLCASSIALFTEAFFGQGTRLTVV.

This chain joins TRBV5-6 and TRBJ1-2; 9 bases agree with TRBD1. Germline values: CDR1 SGHDT, CDR2 YYEEEE. After removal of 3 bases from V and 7 bases from J, the junction contained 7 bases not matched to a gene. The CDR3 has 14 amino acids. The CDR3 DNA is TGTGCCAGCAGCTCACTACAGGGGGCGCTTGGCTACACCTTC. Encoded protein: CASSSLQGALGYTF.